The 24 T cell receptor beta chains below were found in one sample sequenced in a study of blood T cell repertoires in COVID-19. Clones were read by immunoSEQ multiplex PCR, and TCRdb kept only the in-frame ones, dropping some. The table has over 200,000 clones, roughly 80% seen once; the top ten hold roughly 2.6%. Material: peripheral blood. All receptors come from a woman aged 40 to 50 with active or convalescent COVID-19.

CDR3 region: CAKAEPGGTQYF. The CDR3 DNA follows: TGTGCCAAGGCGGAGCCCGGAGGGACCCAGTACTTC. The V call is TRBV7-9, the J call TRBJ2-5; D possibly corresponds to TRBD2 (5 bases). CDR1 is SEHNR, CDR2 FQNEAQ, per germline (reference sequence). Deletions cut 10 bases from V and 7 bases from J, with 16 bases between. This CDR3 is 12 amino acids long.

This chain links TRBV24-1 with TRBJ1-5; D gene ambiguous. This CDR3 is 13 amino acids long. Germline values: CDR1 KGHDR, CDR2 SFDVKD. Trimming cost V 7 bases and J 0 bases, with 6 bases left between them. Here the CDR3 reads CATRQDSNQPQHF. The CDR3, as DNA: TGTGCCACCAGGCAGGATAGCAATCAGCCCCAGCATTTT.

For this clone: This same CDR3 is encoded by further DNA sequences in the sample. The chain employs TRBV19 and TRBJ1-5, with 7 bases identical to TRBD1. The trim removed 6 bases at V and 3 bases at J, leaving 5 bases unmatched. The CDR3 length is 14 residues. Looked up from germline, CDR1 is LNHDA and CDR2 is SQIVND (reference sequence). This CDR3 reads CASRPGQLNQPQHF. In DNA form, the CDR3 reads TGTGCCAGTAGGCCGGGACAGCTCAATCAGCCCCAGCATTTT.

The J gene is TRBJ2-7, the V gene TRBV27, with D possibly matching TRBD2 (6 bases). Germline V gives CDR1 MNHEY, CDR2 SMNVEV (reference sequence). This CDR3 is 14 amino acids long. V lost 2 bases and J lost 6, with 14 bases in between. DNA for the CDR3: TGTGCCAGCAGTTTAAAGCCCGGGGGTCGCGAGCAGTACTTC. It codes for CASSLKPGGREQYF.

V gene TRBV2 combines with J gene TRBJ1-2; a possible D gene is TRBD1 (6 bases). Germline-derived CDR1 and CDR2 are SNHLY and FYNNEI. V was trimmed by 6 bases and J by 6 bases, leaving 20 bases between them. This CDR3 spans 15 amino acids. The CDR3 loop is CASRPNRGGRDGYTF. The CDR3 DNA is TGTGCCAGCAGACCTAACCGGGGGGGGCGGGATGGCTACACCTTC.

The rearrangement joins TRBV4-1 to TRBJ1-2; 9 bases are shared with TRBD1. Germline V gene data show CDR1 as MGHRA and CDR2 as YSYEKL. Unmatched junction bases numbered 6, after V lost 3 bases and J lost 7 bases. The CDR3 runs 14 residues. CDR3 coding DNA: TGCGCCAGCAGCCACCCGGGACAGGGCCCTGGCTACACCTTC. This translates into CASSHPGQGPGYTF.

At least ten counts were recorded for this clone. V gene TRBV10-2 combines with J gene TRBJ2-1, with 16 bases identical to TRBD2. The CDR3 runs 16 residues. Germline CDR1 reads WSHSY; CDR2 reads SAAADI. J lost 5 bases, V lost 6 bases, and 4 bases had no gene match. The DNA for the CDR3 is TGCGCCAGCAGCTGGGGACTAGCGGGGGGGAACAATGAGCAGTTCTTC. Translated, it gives CASSWGLAGGNNEQFF.

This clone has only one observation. CDR3: CAWSPRADTQYF. CDR3 DNA: TGTGCCTGGAGTCCGAGAGCAGATACGCAGTATTTT. V and J are TRBV30 and TRBJ2-3; D is ambiguous. The CDR3 is made up of 12 amino acids. The ends were cut back, 2 bases at V and 4 bases at J, with 7 bases in the middle. The germline V gene encodes CDR1 GTSNPN and CDR2 SVGIG (reference sequence).

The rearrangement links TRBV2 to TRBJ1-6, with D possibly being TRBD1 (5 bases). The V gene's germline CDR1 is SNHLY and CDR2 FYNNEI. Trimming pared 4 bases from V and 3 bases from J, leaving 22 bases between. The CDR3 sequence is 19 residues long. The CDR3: CASSASRVLTSGYNSPLHF. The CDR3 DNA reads TGTGCCAGCAGTGCGAGCAGGGTTCTAACTTCGGGCTATAATTCACCCCTCCACTTT. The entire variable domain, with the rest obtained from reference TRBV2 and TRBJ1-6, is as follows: EPEVTQTPSHQVTQMGQEVILRCVPISNHLYFYWYRQILGQKVEFLVSFYNNEISEKSEIFDDQFSVERPDGSNFTLKIRSTKLEDSAMYFCASSASRVLTSGYNSPLHFGNGTRLTVT.

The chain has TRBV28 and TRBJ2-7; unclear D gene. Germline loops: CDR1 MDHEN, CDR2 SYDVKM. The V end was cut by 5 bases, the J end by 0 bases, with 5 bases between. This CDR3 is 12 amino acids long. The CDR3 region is CASSPSSYEQYF. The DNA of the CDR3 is TGTGCCAGCAGTCCCAGCTCCTACGAGCAGTACTTC.

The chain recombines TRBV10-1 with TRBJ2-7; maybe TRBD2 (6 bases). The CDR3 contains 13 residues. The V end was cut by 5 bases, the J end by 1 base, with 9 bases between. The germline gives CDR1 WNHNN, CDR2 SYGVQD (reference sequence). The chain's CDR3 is CASSPGTSYEQYF. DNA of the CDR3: TGCGCCAGCAGTCCCGGGACTTCCTACGAGCAGTACTTC.

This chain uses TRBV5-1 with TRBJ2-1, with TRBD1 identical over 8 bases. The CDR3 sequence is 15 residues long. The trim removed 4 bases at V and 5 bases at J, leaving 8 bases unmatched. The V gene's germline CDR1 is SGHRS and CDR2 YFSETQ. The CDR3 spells CASSLLGQGNNEQFF. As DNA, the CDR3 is TGCGCCAGCAGCCTATTAGGACAGGGAAACAATGAGCAGTTCTTC.

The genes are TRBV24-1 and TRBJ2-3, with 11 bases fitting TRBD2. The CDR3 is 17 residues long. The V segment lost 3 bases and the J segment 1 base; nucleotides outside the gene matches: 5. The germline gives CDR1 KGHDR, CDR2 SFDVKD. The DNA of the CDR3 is TGTGCCACCAGTGATCTCCTAGCGGGGGGCGGCACAGATACGCAGTATTTT. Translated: CATSDLLAGGGTDTQYF.

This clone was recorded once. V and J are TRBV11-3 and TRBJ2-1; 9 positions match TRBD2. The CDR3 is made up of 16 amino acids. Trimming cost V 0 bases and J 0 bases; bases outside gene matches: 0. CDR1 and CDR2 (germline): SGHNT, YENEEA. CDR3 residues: CASSLERGGSYNEQFF. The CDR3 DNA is TGTGCCAGCAGCTTAGAGCGGGGGGGCTCCTACAATGAGCAGTTCTTC.

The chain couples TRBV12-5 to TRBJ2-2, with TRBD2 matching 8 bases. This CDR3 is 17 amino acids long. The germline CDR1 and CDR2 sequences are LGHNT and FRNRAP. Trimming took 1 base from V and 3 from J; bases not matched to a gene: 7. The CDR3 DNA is TGTGCTAGTGGTTTGGCAGCGAGCGGGAGCCACACCGGGGAGCTGTTTTTT. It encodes CASGLAASGSHTGELFF. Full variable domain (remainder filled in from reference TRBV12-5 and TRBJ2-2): DARVTQTPRHKVTEMGQEVTMRCQPILGHNTVFWYRQTMMQGLELLAYFRNRAPLDDSGMPKDRFSAEMPDATLATLKIQPSEPRDSAVYFCASGLAASGSHTGELFFGEGSRLTVL.

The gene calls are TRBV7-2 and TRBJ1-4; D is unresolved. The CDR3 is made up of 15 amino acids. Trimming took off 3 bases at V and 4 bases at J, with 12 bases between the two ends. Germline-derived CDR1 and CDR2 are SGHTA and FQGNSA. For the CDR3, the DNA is TGTGCCAGCAGCTTGGAGCCTTTCTTTAATGAAAAACTGTTTTTT. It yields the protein CASSLEPFFNEKLFF.

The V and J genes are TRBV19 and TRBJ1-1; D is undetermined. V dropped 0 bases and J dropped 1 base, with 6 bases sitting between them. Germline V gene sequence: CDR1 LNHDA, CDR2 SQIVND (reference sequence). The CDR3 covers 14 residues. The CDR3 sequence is CASSIEGGNTEAFF. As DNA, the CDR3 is TGTGCCAGTAGTATAGAAGGCGGGAACACTGAAGCTTTCTTT.

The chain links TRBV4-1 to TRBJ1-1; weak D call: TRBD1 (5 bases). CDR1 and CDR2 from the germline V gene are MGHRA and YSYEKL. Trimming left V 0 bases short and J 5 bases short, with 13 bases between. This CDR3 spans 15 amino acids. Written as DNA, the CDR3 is TGCGCCAGCAGCCAAGACTCAGGGATGGGGACTGAAGCTTTCTTT. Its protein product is CASSQDSGMGTEAFF.

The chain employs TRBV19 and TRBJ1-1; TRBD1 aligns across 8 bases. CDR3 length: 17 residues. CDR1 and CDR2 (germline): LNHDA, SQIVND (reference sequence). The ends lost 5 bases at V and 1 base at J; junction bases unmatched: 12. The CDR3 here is CASSSSAGGFRNTEAFF. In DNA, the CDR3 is TGTGCCAGTAGTTCCTCAGCAGGGGGCTTCAGGAACACTGAAGCTTTCTTT.

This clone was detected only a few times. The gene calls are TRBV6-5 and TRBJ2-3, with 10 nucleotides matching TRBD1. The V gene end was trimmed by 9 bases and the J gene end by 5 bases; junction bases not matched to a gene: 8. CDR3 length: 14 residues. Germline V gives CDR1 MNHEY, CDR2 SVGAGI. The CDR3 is CASSRTGGLDTQYF. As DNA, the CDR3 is TGTGCCAGTAGTCGGACAGGGGGTTTAGATACGCAGTATTTT.

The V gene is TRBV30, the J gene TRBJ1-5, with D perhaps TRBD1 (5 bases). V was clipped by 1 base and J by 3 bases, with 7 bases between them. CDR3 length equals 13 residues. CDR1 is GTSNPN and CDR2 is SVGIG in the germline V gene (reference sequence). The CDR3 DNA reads TGTGCCTGGAGTGGGGACTACAATCAGCCCCAGCATTTT. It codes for CAWSGDYNQPQHF. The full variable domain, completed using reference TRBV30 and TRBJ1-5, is SQTIHQWPATLVQPVGSPLSLECTVEGTSNPNLYWYRQAAGRGLQLLFYSVGIGQISSEVPQNLSASRPQDRQFILSSKKLLLSDSGFYLCAWSGDYNQPQHFGDGTRLSIL.

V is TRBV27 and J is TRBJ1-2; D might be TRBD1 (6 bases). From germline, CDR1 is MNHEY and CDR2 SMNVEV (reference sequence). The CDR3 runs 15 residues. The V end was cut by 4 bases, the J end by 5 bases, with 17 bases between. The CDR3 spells CASSSPQGGGYGYTF. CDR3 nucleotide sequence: TGTGCCAGCAGTTCCCCCCAGGGAGGGGGATATGGCTACACCTTC.

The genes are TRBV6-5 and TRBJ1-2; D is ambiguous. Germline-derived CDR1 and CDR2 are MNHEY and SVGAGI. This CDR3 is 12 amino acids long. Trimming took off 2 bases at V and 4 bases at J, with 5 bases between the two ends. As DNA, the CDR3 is TGTGCCAGCAGTTACGGCAGCTATGGCTACACCTTC. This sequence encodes CASSYGSYGYTF.

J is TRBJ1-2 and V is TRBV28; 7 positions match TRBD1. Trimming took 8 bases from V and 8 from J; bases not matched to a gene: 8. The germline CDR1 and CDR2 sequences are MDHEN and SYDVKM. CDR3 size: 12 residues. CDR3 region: CASADRVRGYTF. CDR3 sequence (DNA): TGTGCCAGCGCCGACAGGGTGCGGGGCTACACCTTC.